One and the same sample provided the 8 T cell receptor beta chains below, sequenced in a study of tumor and adjacent non-tumor tissue in lung cancer. A modified ARM-PCR protocol with three rounds of nested PCR amplified TCRbeta. TCRdb re-called the multiplex PCR reads through MiXCR, storing one row per CDR3 protein. The sample yields just over 200,000 distinct CDR3 sequences, over 55% seen once. RNA was extracted from bulk tissue without any cell sorting. Sequenced material: lung tumor tissue. Receptor source: a man aged 60-69 years with non-small cell lung cancer.

For this clonotype: The conserved final phenylalanine or tryptophan is absent from the CDR3, which likely points to a read error. The DNA is left out, because the CDR3 cannot be placed on it with certainty; the CDR3 is given as TCRdb lists it. The chain links TRBV6-5 to TRBJ2-5; no check of the table's D call, TRBD2, against the DNA was made. The CDR3 is 14 amino acids in total, end residues counted. Germline V CDR1 and CDR2: MNHEY, SVGAGI. The CDR3 sequence is CASSDTGTAGAQCI.

This clonotype was seen once. A read error may produce the germline difference seen at one junction end. V is TRBV20-1 and J is TRBJ2-3; no clear D gene. The CDR3 totals 14 residues. Germline V lookup: CDR1 DFQATT, CDR2 SNEGSKA (reference sequence). The CDR3 nucleotides read TGCAGTGCTTCTGGTGGCTCGGGCACAGATATGCAGTATTTT. Residues: CSASGGSGTDMQYF.

This clonotype was observed at least ten times. The rearrangement uses TRBV11-2 and TRBJ2-3, with 12 bases fitting TRBD2. CDR3 length: 16 residues. The germline V gene has CDR1 SGHAT and CDR2 FQNNGV. Unmatched junction bases numbered 9, after V lost 5 bases and J lost 6 bases. The CDR3 region has the DNA TGTGCCAGCAGCCCCTGGACTAGCGGGGAAGGGGATACGCAGTATTTT. Protein: CASSPWTSGEGDTQYF.

This clonotype was seen once. A much more abundant neighbour one base away suggests this may be a read error. The CDR3 DNA follows: TGTGCCAGCAGCCGCAGCTCGACTAGCGGTTCTTTCTACAATGAGCAGTTCTTC. The encoded protein is CASSRSSTSGSFYNEQFF. This chain connects TRBV6-2 or TRBV6-3 to TRBJ2-1, with 9 bases identical to TRBD2. Trimming at V came to 6 bases and at J to 3 bases, leaving 15 bases not matched to a gene. This CDR3 contains 18 residues. Germline CDR1 is MNHEY and CDR2 is SVGEGT.

The chain has TRBV11-3 and TRBJ2-2, with TRBD1 identical over 7 bases. The germline CDR1 and CDR2 sequences are SGHNT and YENEEA. V dropped 0 bases and J dropped 7; count of bases not matched to a gene: 8. The length of the CDR3 is 16 residues. CDR3 sequence reads: CASSLEWERGHGELFF. The DNA for the CDR3 is TGTGCCAGCAGCTTAGAATGGGAGAGGGGGCACGGGGAGCTGTTTTTT.

The chain joins TRBV6-4 to TRBJ2-2; D is unclear. V was trimmed by 7 bases and J by 6 bases, leaving 18 bases between them. The germline CDR1 and CDR2 sequences are MRHNA and SNTAGT. This CDR3 is 15 amino acids long. DNA for the CDR3: TGTGCCAGCATGCCAAATGTTGGTACAGCCGGGGAGCTGTTTTTT. Protein product: CASMPNVGTAGELFF.

V is TRBV6-2 or TRBV6-3 and J is TRBJ2-2; unclear D gene. This CDR3 region has 16 residues. Germline-derived CDR1 and CDR2 are MNHEY and SVGEGT. V lost 6 bases and J lost 5, with 19 bases in between. CDR3 nucleotides: TGTGCCAGCAGCCCCCCCTGCGAGAGACGAACCGGGGAGCTGTTTTTT. Its protein is CASSPPCERRTGELFF.

The chain combines TRBV20-1 with TRBJ1-5, with D perhaps TRBD1 (6 bases). In germline, CDR1 is DFQATT, CDR2 SNEGSKA (reference sequence). This CDR3 has 16 residues. Trimming took off 4 bases at V and 0 bases at J, with 16 bases between the two ends. The CDR3 sequence: CSAIAMTGHSNQPQHF. DNA of the CDR3: TGCAGTGCTATAGCTATGACAGGCCATAGCAATCAGCCCCAGCATTTT.